This TCR beta chain was captured by sequencing in a study of shared clonotypes between healthy human individuals. Sequencing was performed with immunoSEQ multiplex PCR; in TCRdb, only in-frame clones are kept and a portion is missing. The sample records roughly 2.4 million clones, almost 96% being singletons. Overall study results and limits: Among donors, sharing of clonotypes was expected to be affected by sequencing depth. All-four-donor shared clonotypes had higher generation probabilities than non-shared clonotypes did.

As concerns this clone: Its antigen is as yet unknown.

Both subsets, CD45RA+ naive and CD45RA-negative memory, were split from the CD4+ cells. Trimming removed 8 bases at V and 9 bases at J, with 20 bases between. Germline V gene sequence: CDR1 WNHNN, CDR2 SYGVQD (reference sequence). This CDR3 has 13 amino acids. The TCR sequence derives from a young man in good health. Sequencing was done on a sample of naive CD4+ T cells sorted from blood. The subset is: CD45RA+ positively selected. The V call is TRBV10-1, the J call TRBJ2-7; TRBD1 or TRBD2 may be the D gene (7 bases each). The CDR3 region has the DNA TGCGCCAGCGCCCCGGGGAGGGGGCAGGGGCAGTACTTC. Amino acid sequence: CASAPGRGQGQYF.